This T cell receptor beta chain is from a study of T cell changes during pregnancy in multiple sclerosis. Data came from immunoSEQ multiplex PCR; TCRdb stores just in-frame clones and leaves some out. Of approximately 68,000 clones in the sample, roughly 89% were seen once. Germline loops: CDR1 SGHNT, CDR2 YYREEE (reference sequence). This CDR3 has 14 residues. The ends lost 2 bases at V and 4 bases at J; junction bases unmatched: 3. The receptor's source is a female donor in good health, enrolled as a control in a pregnancy study. Sequences were derived from peripheral blood, sampled in the third trimester of pregnancy. This rearrangement joins TRBV5-4 to TRBJ2-7; 10 nucleotides agree with TRBD1. The CDR3 DNA follows: TGTGCCAGCAGCTTCCGGGACAGGGGTTACGAGCAGTACTTC. Its protein product is CASSFRDRGYEQYF. The full variable domain, with the rest looked up from reference TRBV5-4 and TRBJ2-7, is ETGVTQSPTHLIKTRGQQVTLRCSSQSGHNTVSWYQQALGQGPQFIFQYYREEENGRGNFPPRFSGLQFPNYSSELNVNALELDDSALYLCASSFRDRGYEQYFGPGTRLTVT.